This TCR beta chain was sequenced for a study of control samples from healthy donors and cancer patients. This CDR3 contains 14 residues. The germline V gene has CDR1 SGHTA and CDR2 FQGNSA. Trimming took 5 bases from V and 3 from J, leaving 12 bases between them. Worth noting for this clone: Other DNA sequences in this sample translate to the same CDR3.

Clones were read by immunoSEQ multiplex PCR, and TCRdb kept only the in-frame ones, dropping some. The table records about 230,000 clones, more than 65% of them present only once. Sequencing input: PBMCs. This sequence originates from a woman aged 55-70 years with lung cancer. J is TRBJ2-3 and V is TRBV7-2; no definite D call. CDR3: CASSLSAGTDTQYF. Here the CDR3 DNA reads TGTGCCAGCAGCCTATCTGCCGGGACAGATACGCAGTATTTT.